Listed here are 6 T cell receptor beta chains from one sample, sequenced in a study of cytomegalovirus exposure and HLA in healthy donors (dated 2017 in TCRdb). Library prep was done by the immunoSEQ multiplex PCR assay. For the multiplex PCR, a mixture combining 60 forward primers for TCR Vbeta segments and 13 reverse primers for TCR Jbeta segments was used. TCRdb holds this immuneACCESS table with in-frame rearrangements only. Some clones are missing; in checked studies, unresolved V genes explain under half, and the rest has no known cause. The table of this sample itemizes about 77,000 clones. The ten largest clones represent roughly an eighth of the sample. The sequencing input was PBMCs. These receptors came from a man over 45 in good health and CMV-seropositive.

The chain links TRBV10-2 to TRBJ1-2, with no clear D. The CDR3 length is 14 residues. V was trimmed by 3 bases and J by 7 bases, leaving 15 bases between them. The germline V gene encodes CDR1 WSHSY and CDR2 SAAADI. The CDR3 sequence: CASSESSLPSGYTF. The CDR3 bases are TGCGCCAGCAGTGAAAGTTCCCTACCGTCTGGCTACACCTTC.

The gene calls are TRBV4-1 and TRBJ2-7; 9 bases are shared with TRBD1. The CDR3 has 15 residues. Unmatched junction bases numbered 3, after V lost 0 bases and J lost 3 bases. From germline, CDR1 is MGHRA and CDR2 YSYEKL. The CDR3 reads CASSQDQGQGYEQYF. CDR3 coding DNA: TGCGCCAGCAGCCAAGATCAGGGACAGGGCTACGAGCAGTACTTC.

This chain uses TRBV5-1 with TRBJ1-2, with 10 bases identical to TRBD1. CDR1 SGHRS and CDR2 YFSETQ come from the germline V gene. J gave up 8 bases and V 1 base, and 5 bases lay outside the gene matches. This CDR3 is built from 14 residues. DNA for the CDR3: TGCGCCAGCAGCTTGTTGGGGACAGGGGTCGGCTACACCTTC. Translated, it gives CASSLLGTGVGYTF.

The chain couples TRBV2 to TRBJ2-7; D might be TRBD1 (5 bases). V lost 3 bases and J lost 4, with 7 bases in between. The germline gives CDR1 SNHLY, CDR2 FYNNEI. This CDR3 has 12 amino acids. CDR3 region: CASSEGPYEQYF. As DNA, the CDR3 is TGTGCCAGCAGTGAGGGGCCATACGAGCAGTACTTC.

The V gene is TRBV28, the J gene TRBJ2-7; D possibly corresponds to TRBD2 (5 bases). V was clipped by 5 bases and J by 0 bases, with 11 bases between them. Germline-derived CDR1 and CDR2 are MDHEN and SYDVKM. CDR3 length: 14 amino acids. The CDR3 protein is CASSRSGSSYEQYF. The DNA for the CDR3 is TGTGCCAGCAGTCGGTCGGGGAGCTCCTACGAGCAGTACTTC.

In DNA form, the CDR3 reads TGTGCCTGGAAGGGGGACAGGGGACATTCACCCCTCCACTTT. It specifies CAWKGDRGHSPLHF. V and J are TRBV30 and TRBJ1-6, with TRBD1 identical over 10 bases. The length of the CDR3 is 14 residues. Unmatched junction bases numbered 5, after V lost 4 bases and J lost 8 bases. Germline V lookup: CDR1 GTSNPN, CDR2 SVGIG (reference sequence).